The 20 T cell receptor beta chains below all came from one sample that was sequenced in a study of T cell clonotyping in hematopoietic cell transplantation. The time point denotes: recipient sample about 28 days before transplant, after cytoreduction. Only in-frame clones appear in the TCRdb table, and some are missing; sequencing was by immunoSEQ multiplex PCR. The sample records roughly 44,000 clones, 85% being singletons. This specimen consisted of peripheral blood mononuclear cells, obtained before stem cell transplant. All receptors come from a man aged 55 to 70 with acute myeloid leukemia. Some clones in this sample may be carry-over from other donors' samples.

The rearrangement uses TRBV30 and TRBJ1-1; D uncertain. Germline values: CDR1 GTSNPN, CDR2 SVGIG (reference sequence). The ends were cut back, 7 bases at V and 5 bases at J, with 8 bases in the middle. This CDR3 has 10 residues. Here the CDR3 reads CAFEETEAFF. The CDR3 DNA reads as TGTGCCTTTGAGGAAACTGAAGCTTTCTTT.

The chain combines TRBV6-5 with TRBJ2-5; TRBD2 matches 12 bases. V lost 2 bases to trimming and J lost 7 bases; unmatched junction nucleotides: 5. The CDR3 has 15 residues. From germline, CDR1 is MNHEY and CDR2 SVGAGI. The CDR3 nucleotides read TGTGCCAGCAGTTACCCGACTAGCGGGGGCGGGACCCAGTACTTC. Amino acid sequence: CASSYPTSGGGTQYF.

This clone has a handful of counts. The rearrangement links TRBV4-2 to TRBJ2-5; D remains ambiguous. This CDR3 is built from 16 residues. Germline values: CDR1 LGHNA, CDR2 YNFKEQ. The V end lost 4 bases, the J end lost 5 bases, and 20 bases lay between the germline ends. The CDR3 bases are TGTGCCAGCAGCCTTCAAGCGACAAGGGTAAGGGAGACCCAGTACTTC. Residues: CASSLQATRVRETQYF.

The V call is TRBV5-4, the J call TRBJ2-3; TRBD2 might be the D (6 bases). V was clipped by 0 bases and J by 7 bases, with 12 bases between them. This CDR3 spans 14 amino acids. Germline CDR1 reads SGHNT; CDR2 reads YYREEE (reference sequence). The CDR3: CASSLAGVGYTQYF. The CDR3 bases are TGTGCCAGCAGCTTGGCGGGGGTGGGGTATACGCAGTATTTT.

The V and J genes are TRBV11-2 and TRBJ1-3; possible D gene TRBD1, 6 bases. The V and J ends lost 2 bases and 1 base respectively, with 9 bases between them. The CDR3 is 15 residues long. Per the germline V gene, CDR1 is SGHAT and CDR2 is FQNNGV. DNA of the CDR3: TGTGCCAGCAGCTTAAATACAGGGTCTGGAAACACCATATATTTT. Amino acids: CASSLNTGSGNTIYF.

V and J are TRBV6-6 and TRBJ2-2; 9 bases are a match to TRBD1. Germline trimming cut 3 bases from V and 8 bases from J; bases unmatched to any gene: 7. Germline lookup yields CDR1 MNHNY and CDR2 SVGAGI (reference sequence). The CDR3 is made up of 15 amino acids. The CDR3 here is CASSYPGQGTGELFF. CDR3 DNA: TGTGCCAGCAGTTATCCCGGACAGGGGACGGGGGAGCTGTTTTTT.

The CDR3 here is CASSDYSKNSPLHF. The CDR3 DNA reads TGTGCCAGCAGTGATTACAGTAAGAATTCACCCCTCCACTTT. V usage is TRBV6-4 and J usage is TRBJ1-6; D unresolved. The CDR3 is 14 amino acids. Trimming removed 3 bases from V and 7 bases from J, with 10 bases in between. Germline V CDR1 and CDR2: MRHNA, SNTAGT.

The chain links TRBV5-1 to TRBJ2-2, with D perhaps matching TRBD1 (5 bases). CDR3 length equals 12 residues. Germline V gene lookup returns CDR1 SGHRS and CDR2 YFSETQ. With 5 bases removed from V and 3 bases from J, the gap between germline ends came to 5 bases. The DNA of the CDR3 is TGCGCCAGCAGGACAGACACCGGGGAGCTGTTTTTT. Its translation is CASRTDTGELFF.

The chain carries TRBV5-1 and TRBJ2-5; 12 positions agree with TRBD2. Germline assignment: CDR1 SGHRS and CDR2 YFSETQ. The CDR3 covers 15 residues. V lost 7 bases, J lost 0 bases, and 4 bases stayed unmatched. For the CDR3, the DNA is TGCGCCAGCGGCGGACTAGCGGGGTACCAAGAGACCCAGTACTTC. Translation gives CASGGLAGYQETQYF.

The chain links TRBV7-2 to TRBJ2-7; 7 positions match TRBD1. Trimming removed 3 bases from V and 5 bases from J; junction bases left unmatched: 1. This CDR3 is built from 12 residues. Germline assignment: CDR1 SGHTA and CDR2 FQGNSA. CDR3 bases: TGTGCCAGCAGCTTTACAGGGGACGAGCAGTACTTC. Its protein is CASSFTGDEQYF.

The rearrangement uses TRBV7-2 and TRBJ2-5, with D possibly TRBD1 on 6 matching bases. V was clipped by 5 bases and J by 4 bases, with 17 bases between them. The CDR3 consists of 15 residues. Germline CDR1 SGHTA, CDR2 FQGNSA. The CDR3 here is CASSQQGEDTETQYF. CDR3 DNA sequence: TGTGCCAGCAGCCAACAGGGTGAGGATACAGAGACCCAGTACTTC.

CDR3 bases: TGTGCCAGCAGCCCGCGTACCCCCGGGACAGGGGATTCACCCCTCCACTTT. This sequence encodes CASSPRTPGTGDSPLHF. This chain links TRBV11-3 with TRBJ1-6; TRBD1 agrees at 10 bases. V was clipped by 5 bases and J by 8 bases; unmatched bases: 12. CDR3 length: 17 amino acids. Germline assignment: CDR1 SGHNT and CDR2 YENEEA.

The CDR3 here is CASPPGGREATEAFF. The CDR3 nucleotides read TGTGCCAGCCCCCCAGGGGGGCGAGAGGCCACTGAAGCTTTCTTT. The chain recombines TRBV28 with TRBJ1-1; 7 bases align to TRBD1. The length of the CDR3 is 15 residues. Unmatched junction bases numbered 13, after V lost 8 bases and J lost 4 bases. The germline V gene encodes CDR1 MDHEN and CDR2 SYDVKM.

This clone has just a few counts. This rearrangement joins TRBV19 to TRBJ1-5, with D unresolved. CDR3 size: 15 residues. Deletions cut 0 bases from V and 3 bases from J, with 9 bases between. CDR1 is LNHDA, CDR2 SQIVND, per germline (reference sequence). The CDR3 is CASSIDGRFNQPQHF. In DNA form, the CDR3 reads TGTGCCAGTAGTATAGATGGGCGCTTCAATCAGCCCCAGCATTTT.

The CDR3 spells CASSSRGENYGYTF. Written as DNA, the CDR3 is TGTGCCAGCAGCTCAAGGGGGGAGAACTATGGCTACACCTTC. This chain links TRBV7-2 with TRBJ1-2; possible D gene TRBD1, 6 bases. The V gene's germline CDR1 is SGHTA and CDR2 FQGNSA. Trimming took 4 bases from V and 2 from J, leaving 11 bases between them. The CDR3 runs to 14 residues.

This clone occurred a few times. The CDR3 DNA follows: TGTGCCAGCAGCTCTAAACAGGTTAACTATGGCTACACCTTC. Protein sequence: CASSSKQVNYGYTF. The chain couples TRBV7-9 to TRBJ1-2; tentatively, D is TRBD1 (5 bases). Germline assignment: CDR1 SEHNR and CDR2 FQNEAQ (reference sequence). V dropped 4 bases and J dropped 1 base, with 10 bases sitting between them. The CDR3 extends over 14 amino acids. The full variable domain, with the rest looked up from reference TRBV7-9 and TRBJ1-2, is DTGVSQNPRHKITKRGQNVTFRCDPISEHNRLYWYRQTLGQGPEFLTYFQNEAQLEKSRLLSDRFSAERPKGSFSTLEIQRTEQGDSAMYLCASSSKQVNYGYTFGSGTRLTVV.

The chain links TRBV5-4 to TRBJ2-2, with 9 bases aligning to TRBD1. In germline, CDR1 is SGHNT, CDR2 YYREEE (reference sequence). The CDR3 totals 14 residues. Trimming cost V 4 bases and J 6 bases; bases outside gene matches: 4. The CDR3 DNA is TGTGCCAGCAGCCGACAGGGGGTATCCGGGGAGCTGTTTTTT. Translating gives CASSRQGVSGELFF.

The chain carries TRBV28 and TRBJ2-7; 7 nucleotides line up with TRBD2. The trim removed 2 bases at V and 0 bases at J, leaving 1 base unmatched. The CDR3 totals 14 residues. CDR1 and CDR2 (germline): MDHEN, SYDVKM. The DNA of the CDR3 is TGTGCCAGCAGTTTAGGCGGGAGCTCCTACGAGCAGTACTTC. Translated: CASSLGGSSYEQYF. Full variable domain (remainder filled in from reference TRBV28 and TRBJ2-7): DVKVTQSSRYLVKRTGEKVFLECVQDMDHENMFWYRQDPGLGLRLIYFSYDVKMKEKGDIPEGYSVSREKKERFSLILESASTNQTSMYLCASSLGGSSYEQYFGPGTRLTVT.

Here the CDR3 reads CASSPAQGGSYNSPLHF. In nucleotides, the CDR3 is TGTGCCAGCTCACCAGCCCAGGGGGGCTCCTATAATTCACCCCTCCACTTT. The chain couples TRBV18 to TRBJ1-6; 7 bases match TRBD1. The CDR3 loop spans 17 amino acids. CDR1 and CDR2 (germline): KGHSH, LQKENI. The V segment lost 2 bases and the J segment 0 bases; nucleotides outside the gene matches: 4.

J is TRBJ2-2 and V is TRBV5-1, with 7 nucleotides matching TRBD1. There are 17 residues in the CDR3. Germline trimming cut 1 base from V and 0 bases from J; bases unmatched to any gene: 6. Germline values: CDR1 SGHRS, CDR2 YFSETQ. CDR3 nucleotide sequence: TGCGCCAGCAGCTTGTACAGGGGCTATTCGAACACCGGGGAGCTGTTTTTT. It encodes CASSLYRGYSNTGELFF.